This TCR delta chain originates from a study of gamma-delta T cells after stem cell transplantation. TCRdb re-called the RT-PCR reads using CATT. This sample has over a thousand delta-chain clones, with roughly 14% found just once. This clone is labeled medium-sized. Additional DNA sequences in this sample encode the identical CDR3. The CDR3 runs to 16 residues. J gave up 0 bases and V 4 bases, and 9 bases lay outside the gene matches. The germline CDR1 and CDR2 sequences are GEAIGNYY and EKD. The chain uses TRDV2 and TRDJ1, with TRDD3 identical over 8 bases. Sequenced sample: gamma-delta T cells. This clonotype was sampled from a human donor. It is not recorded whose cells these are; they may come from a transplant donor. DNA for the CDR3: TGTGCCTGTGAAGCAGTGGGGGATTCGTACACCGATAAACTCATCTTT. Its protein product is CACEAVGDSYTDKLIF.